The 8 T cell receptor beta chains reported below all come from one sample, sequenced in a study of shared clonotypes between healthy human individuals. Sequenced by immunoSEQ multiplex PCR; TCRdb stores in-frame clones only, minus some. This table has about 1.5 million clones, roughly 95% appearing once. Specimen: naive CD4+ T cells sorted from blood. Subset specified: CD45RA+ positively selected. These receptors all come from a man in his thirties or forties in good health.

The J gene is TRBJ2-7, the V gene TRBV13; no firm D call. Germline lookup yields CDR1 PRHDT and CDR2 FYEKMQ (reference sequence). Between the trimmed V and J ends, which lost 5 bases and 2 bases, there was a span of 13 bases. The length of the CDR3 is 14 residues. Here the CDR3 reads CASSPTQVTYEQYF. In DNA, the CDR3 is TGTGCCAGCAGCCCTACTCAGGTCACCTACGAGCAGTACTTC.

V is TRBV19 and J is TRBJ2-2, with D hard to call. The CDR3 is made up of 12 amino acids. The germline gives CDR1 LNHDA, CDR2 SQIVND (reference sequence). V shed 5 bases and J shed 8 bases, with 9 bases lying between them. The CDR3 nucleotides are TGTGCCAGTAGTGAGCCGGCAGGGGAGCTGTTTTTT. Residues: CASSEPAGELFF.

Here the CDR3 DNA reads TGTGCCAGCAGCGGGGCTTTGGGAGGTAATAATGAAAAACTGTTTTTT. It codes for CASSGALGGNNEKLFF. V usage is TRBV28 and J usage is TRBJ1-4; perhaps TRBD1 as D (5 bases). Germline CDR1 is MDHEN and CDR2 is SYDVKM. V dropped 6 bases and J dropped 4 bases, with 18 bases sitting between them. This CDR3 has 16 amino acids.

This sequence joins TRBV28 and TRBJ2-3; D could derive from TRBD1 or TRBD2 (7 bases each). Trimming took 8 bases from V and 4 from J, leaving 13 bases between them. Looked up from germline, CDR1 is MDHEN and CDR2 is SYDVKM. This CDR3 has 13 residues. CDR3 nucleotide sequence: TGTGCCAGCCTCAGGGGGGGCGCAGATACGCAGTATTTT. Amino acids: CASLRGGADTQYF.

Comment on this clone: At the DNA level, this CDR3 is encoded by other sequences in the same sample as well. The rearrangement uses TRBV5-1 and TRBJ2-5, with 12 positions matching TRBD2. V shed 2 bases and J 5 bases; nucleotides not matched to a gene: 4. The germline gives CDR1 SGHRS, CDR2 YFSETQ. This CDR3 contains 15 residues. The chain's CDR3 is CASSLRLAGGETQYF. The DNA for the CDR3 is TGCGCCAGCAGCTTAAGGCTAGCGGGAGGGGAGACCCAGTACTTC.

This sequence joins TRBV28 and TRBJ2-3, with D possibly TRBD1 on 8 matching bases. The length of the CDR3 is 17 residues. The germline V gene has CDR1 MDHEN and CDR2 SYDVKM. Trimming removed 5 bases at V and 2 bases at J, with 20 bases between. The CDR3 is CASSPGRGRESTDTQYF. CDR3 nucleotides: TGTGCCAGCAGTCCGGGCAGGGGGCGGGAGTCCACAGATACGCAGTATTTT.

The chain employs TRBV15 and TRBJ2-5; 14 bases are a match to TRBD2. V lost 5 bases and J lost 5; bases outside the gene matches: 4. This CDR3 is built from 15 residues. Germline V lookup: CDR1 LNHNV, CDR2 YYDKDF (reference sequence). Here the CDR3 reads CATSSRLAGGETQYF. The CDR3 DNA reads TGTGCCACCAGCTCACGACTAGCGGGAGGGGAGACCCAGTACTTC.

The CDR3 region is CASKSGTNTGELFF. Written as DNA, the CDR3 is TGCGCCAGCAAGAGCGGGACCAACACCGGGGAGCTGTTTTTT. The chain has TRBV10-1 and TRBJ2-2; 7 bases match TRBD2. The CDR3 sequence is 14 residues long. V shed 7 bases and J 2 bases; nucleotides not matched to a gene: 4. From germline, CDR1 is WNHNN and CDR2 SYGVQD (reference sequence).